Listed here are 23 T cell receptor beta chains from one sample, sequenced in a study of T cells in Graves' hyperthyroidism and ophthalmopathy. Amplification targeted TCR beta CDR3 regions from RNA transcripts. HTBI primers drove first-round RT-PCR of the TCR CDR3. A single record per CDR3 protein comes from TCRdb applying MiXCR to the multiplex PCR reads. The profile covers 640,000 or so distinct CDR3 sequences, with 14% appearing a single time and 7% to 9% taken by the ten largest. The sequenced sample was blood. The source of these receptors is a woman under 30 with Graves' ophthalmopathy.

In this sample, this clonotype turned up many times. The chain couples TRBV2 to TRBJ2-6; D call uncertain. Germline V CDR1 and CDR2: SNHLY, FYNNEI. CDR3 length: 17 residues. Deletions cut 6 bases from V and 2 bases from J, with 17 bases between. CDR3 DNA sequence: TGTGCCAGCAGACCTCCCCGAGGACCCACTGGGGCCAACGTCCTGACTTTC. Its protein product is CASRPPRGPTGANVLTF.

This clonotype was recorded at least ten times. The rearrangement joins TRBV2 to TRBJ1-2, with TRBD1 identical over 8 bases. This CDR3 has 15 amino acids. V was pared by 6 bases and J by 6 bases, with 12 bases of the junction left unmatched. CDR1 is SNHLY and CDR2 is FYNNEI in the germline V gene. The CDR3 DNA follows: TGTGCCAGCAGGACGATTCGGACAGGGAGGGATGGCTACACCTTC. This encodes CASRTIRTGRDGYTF.

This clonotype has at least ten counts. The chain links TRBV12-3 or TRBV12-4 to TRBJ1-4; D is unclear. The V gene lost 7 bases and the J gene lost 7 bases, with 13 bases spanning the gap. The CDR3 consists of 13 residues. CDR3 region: CASTLGGSEKLFF. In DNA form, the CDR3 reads TGTGCCAGCACCTTAGGAGGGTCTGAAAAACTGTTTTTT.

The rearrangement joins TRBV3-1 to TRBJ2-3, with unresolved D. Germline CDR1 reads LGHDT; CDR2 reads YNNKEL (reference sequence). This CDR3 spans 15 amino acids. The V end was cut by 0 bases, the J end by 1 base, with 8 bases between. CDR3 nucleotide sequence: TGTGCCAGCAGCCAAGATCTAGGACGCACAGATACGCAGTATTTT. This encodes CASSQDLGRTDTQYF.

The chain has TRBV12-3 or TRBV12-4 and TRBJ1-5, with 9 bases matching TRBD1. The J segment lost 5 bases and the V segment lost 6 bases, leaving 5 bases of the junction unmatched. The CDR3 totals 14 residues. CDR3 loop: CASRVGTGYQPQHF. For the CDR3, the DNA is TGTGCCAGCAGGGTCGGGACAGGGTATCAGCCCCAGCATTTT.

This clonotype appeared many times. The CDR3 loop is CASSFGKRNTEAFF. CDR3 in DNA: TGTGCCAGCAGTTTCGGGAAGCGGAACACTGAAGCTTTCTTT. V gene TRBV12-3 or TRBV12-4 combines with J gene TRBJ1-1; D remains ambiguous. The V and J ends lost 3 bases and 1 base respectively, with 9 bases between them. CDR3 length: 14 amino acids.

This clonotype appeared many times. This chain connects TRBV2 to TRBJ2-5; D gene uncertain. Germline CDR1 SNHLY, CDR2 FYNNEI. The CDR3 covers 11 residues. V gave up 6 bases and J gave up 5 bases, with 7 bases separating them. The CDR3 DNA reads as TGTGCCAGCAGCGGACGGGAGACCCAGTACTTC. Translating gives CASSGRETQYF.

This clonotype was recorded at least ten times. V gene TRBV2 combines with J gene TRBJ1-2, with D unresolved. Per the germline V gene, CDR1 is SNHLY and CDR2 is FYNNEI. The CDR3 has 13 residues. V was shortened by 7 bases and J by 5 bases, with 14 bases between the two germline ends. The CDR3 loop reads CASIREGPYGYTF. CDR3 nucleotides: TGTGCCAGCATTCGCGAGGGCCCTTATGGCTACACCTTC.

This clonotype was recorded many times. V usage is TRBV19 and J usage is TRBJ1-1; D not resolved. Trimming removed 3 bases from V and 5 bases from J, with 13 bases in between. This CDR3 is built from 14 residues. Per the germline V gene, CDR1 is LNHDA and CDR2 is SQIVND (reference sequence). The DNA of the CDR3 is TGTGCCAGTAGTATTGGAGAAGGGAGGACTGAAGCTTTCTTT. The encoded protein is CASSIGEGRTEAFF.

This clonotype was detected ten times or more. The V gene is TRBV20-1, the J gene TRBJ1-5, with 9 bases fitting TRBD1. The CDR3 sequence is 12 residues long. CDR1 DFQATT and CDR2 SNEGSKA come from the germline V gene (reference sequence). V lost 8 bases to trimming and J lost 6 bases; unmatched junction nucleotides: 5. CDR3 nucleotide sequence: TGCAGTACTGGACAGGGGAGTCAGCCCCAGCATTTT. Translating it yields CSTGQGSQPQHF.

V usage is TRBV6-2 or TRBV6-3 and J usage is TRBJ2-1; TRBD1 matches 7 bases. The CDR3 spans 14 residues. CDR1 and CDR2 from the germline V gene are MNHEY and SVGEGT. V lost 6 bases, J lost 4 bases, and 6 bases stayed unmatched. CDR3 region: CASRRQGPYNEQFF. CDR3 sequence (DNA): TGTGCCAGCAGGAGACAGGGCCCTTACAATGAGCAGTTCTTC.

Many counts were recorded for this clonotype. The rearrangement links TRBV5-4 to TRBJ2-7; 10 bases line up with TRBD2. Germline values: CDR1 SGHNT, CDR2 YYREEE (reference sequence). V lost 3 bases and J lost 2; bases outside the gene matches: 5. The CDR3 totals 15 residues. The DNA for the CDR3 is TGTGCCAGCAGCTCAGGACTAGCGGTGGCCTACGAGCAGTACTTC. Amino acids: CASSSGLAVAYEQYF.

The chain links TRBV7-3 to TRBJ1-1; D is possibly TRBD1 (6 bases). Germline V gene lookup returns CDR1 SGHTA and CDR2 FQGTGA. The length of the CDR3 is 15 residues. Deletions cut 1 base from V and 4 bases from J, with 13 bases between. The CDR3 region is CASSLMGGGGTEAFF. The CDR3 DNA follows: TGTGCCAGCAGCTTAATGGGGGGGGGCGGCACTGAAGCTTTCTTT.

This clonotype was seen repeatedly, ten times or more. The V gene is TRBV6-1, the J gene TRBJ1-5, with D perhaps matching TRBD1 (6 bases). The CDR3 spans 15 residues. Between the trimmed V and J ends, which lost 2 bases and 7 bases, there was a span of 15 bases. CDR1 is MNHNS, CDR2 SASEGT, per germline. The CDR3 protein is CASSEYGGPNQPQHF. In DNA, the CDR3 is TGTGCCAGCAGTGAATACGGGGGGCCCAACCAGCCCCAGCATTTT.

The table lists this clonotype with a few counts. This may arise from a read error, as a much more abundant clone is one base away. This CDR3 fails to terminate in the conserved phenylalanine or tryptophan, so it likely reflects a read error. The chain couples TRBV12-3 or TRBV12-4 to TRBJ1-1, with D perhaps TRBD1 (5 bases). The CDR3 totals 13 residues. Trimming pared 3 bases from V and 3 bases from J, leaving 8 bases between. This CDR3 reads CASSFQTDTEAFL. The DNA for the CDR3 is TGTGCCAGCAGTTTCCAGACAGACACTGAAGCTTTCCTT.

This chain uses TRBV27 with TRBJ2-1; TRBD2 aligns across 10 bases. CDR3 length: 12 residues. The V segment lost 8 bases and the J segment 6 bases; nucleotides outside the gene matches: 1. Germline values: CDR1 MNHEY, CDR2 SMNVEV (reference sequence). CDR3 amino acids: CASWTSGNEQFF. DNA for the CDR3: TGTGCCAGCTGGACTAGCGGCAATGAGCAGTTCTTC.

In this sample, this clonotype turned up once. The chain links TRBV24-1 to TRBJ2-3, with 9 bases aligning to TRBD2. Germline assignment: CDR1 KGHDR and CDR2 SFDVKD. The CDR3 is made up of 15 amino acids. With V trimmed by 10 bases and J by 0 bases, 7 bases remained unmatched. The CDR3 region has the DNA TGTGCCACGGGTGCTAGCGGGACTAGCACAGATACGCAGTATTTT. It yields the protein CATGASGTSTDTQYF.

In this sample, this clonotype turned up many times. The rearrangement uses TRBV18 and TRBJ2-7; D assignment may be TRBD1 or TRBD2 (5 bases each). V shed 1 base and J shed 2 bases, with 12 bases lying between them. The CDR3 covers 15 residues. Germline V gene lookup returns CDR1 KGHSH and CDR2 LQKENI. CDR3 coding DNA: TGTGCCAGCTCACCACGATGGGACCGTACCTACGAGCAGTACTTC. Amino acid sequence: CASSPRWDRTYEQYF.

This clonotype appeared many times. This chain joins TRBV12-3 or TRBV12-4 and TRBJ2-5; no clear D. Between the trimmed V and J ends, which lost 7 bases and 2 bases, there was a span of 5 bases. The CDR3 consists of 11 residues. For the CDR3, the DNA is TGTGCCAGCACCCTACAAGAGACCCAGTACTTC. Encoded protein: CASTLQETQYF.

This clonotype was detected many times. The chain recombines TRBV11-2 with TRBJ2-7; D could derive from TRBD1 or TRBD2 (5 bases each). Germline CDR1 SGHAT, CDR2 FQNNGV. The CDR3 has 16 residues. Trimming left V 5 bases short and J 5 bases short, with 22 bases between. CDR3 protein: CASSILRDPLGDEQYF. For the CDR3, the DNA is TGTGCCAGCAGCATCCTCCGGGACCCCCTCGGGGACGAGCAGTACTTC. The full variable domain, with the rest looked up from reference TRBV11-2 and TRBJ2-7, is EAGVAQSPRYKIIEKRQSVAFWCNPISGHATLYWYQQILGQGPKLLIQFQNNGVVDDSQLPKDRFSAERLKGVDSTLKIQPAKLEDSAVYLCASSILRDPLGDEQYFGPGTRLTVT.

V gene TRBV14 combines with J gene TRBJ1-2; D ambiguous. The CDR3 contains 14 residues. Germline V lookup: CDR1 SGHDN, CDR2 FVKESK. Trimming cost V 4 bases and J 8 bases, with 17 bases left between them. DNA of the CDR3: TGTGCCAGCAGCCGCCACTCCACCGACGGAGGCTACACCTTC. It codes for CASSRHSTDGGYTF.

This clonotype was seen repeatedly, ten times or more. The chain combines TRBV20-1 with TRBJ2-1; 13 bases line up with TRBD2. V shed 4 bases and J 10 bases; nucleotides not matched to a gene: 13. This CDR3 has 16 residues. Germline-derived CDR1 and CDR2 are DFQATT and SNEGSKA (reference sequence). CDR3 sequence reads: CSANLGTSGTFGEQFF. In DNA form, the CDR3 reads TGCAGTGCTAACTTAGGGACTAGCGGGACTTTCGGGGAGCAGTTCTTC.

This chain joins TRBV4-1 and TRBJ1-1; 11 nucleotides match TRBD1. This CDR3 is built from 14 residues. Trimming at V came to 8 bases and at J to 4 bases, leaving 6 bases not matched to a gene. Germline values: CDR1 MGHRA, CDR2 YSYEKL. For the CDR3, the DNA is TGCGCCAGCCGGGACAGGGGGGAGGGCACTGAAGCTTTCTTT. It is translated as CASRDRGEGTEAFF.